This T cell receptor beta chain was obtained from a study of control samples from healthy donors and cancer patients. Clones were read by immunoSEQ multiplex PCR, and TCRdb kept only the in-frame ones, dropping some. The profile shows approximately 100,000 clones, roughly 92% of them singletons. The CDR3 is made up of 14 amino acids. Per the germline V gene, CDR1 is WSHSY and CDR2 is SAAADI. V lost 6 bases and J lost 6, with 17 bases in between. The rearrangement joins TRBV10-2 to TRBJ1-2; possible D gene TRBD1, 6 bases. The TCR was taken from a human donor in good health. The donor label of this sample is uncertain. The sequenced sample consisted of blood. CDR3 nucleotide sequence: TGCGCCAGCAGCGCGCAGGGGTTGCAGAATGGCTACACCTTC. Translation gives CASSAQGLQNGYTF.